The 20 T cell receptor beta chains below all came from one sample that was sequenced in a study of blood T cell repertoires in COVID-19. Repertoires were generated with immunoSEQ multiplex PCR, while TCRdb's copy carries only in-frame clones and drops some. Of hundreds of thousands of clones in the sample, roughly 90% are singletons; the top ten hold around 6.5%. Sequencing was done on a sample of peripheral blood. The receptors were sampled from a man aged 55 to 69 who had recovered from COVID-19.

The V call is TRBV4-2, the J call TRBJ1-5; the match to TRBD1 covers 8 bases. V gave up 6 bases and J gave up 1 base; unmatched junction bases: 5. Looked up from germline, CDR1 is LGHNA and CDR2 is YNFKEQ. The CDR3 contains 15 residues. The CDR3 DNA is TGTGCCAGCAGACATCGACAGGGGAGCAATCAGCCCCAGCATTTT. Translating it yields CASRHRQGSNQPQHF.

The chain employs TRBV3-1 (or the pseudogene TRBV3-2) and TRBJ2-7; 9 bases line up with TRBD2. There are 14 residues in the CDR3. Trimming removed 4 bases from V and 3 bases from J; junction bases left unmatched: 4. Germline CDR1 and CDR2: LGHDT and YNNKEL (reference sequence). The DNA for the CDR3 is TGTGCCAGCAGCCTCGGGACTAGCCACTACGAGCAGTACTTC. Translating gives CASSLGTSHYEQYF.

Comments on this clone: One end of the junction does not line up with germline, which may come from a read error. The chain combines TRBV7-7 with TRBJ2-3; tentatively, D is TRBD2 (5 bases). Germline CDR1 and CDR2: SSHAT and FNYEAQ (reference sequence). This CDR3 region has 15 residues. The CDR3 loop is CASSLSSHGTDTQYF. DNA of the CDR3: TGTGCTAGCAGCCTGTCTAGCCACGGCACAGATACGCAGTATTTT.

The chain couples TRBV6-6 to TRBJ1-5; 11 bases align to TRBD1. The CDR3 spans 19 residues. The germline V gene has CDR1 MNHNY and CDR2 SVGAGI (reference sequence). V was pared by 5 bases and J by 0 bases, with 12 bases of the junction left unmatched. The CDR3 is CASSPRTGGLLYSNQPQHF. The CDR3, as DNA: TGTGCCAGCAGTCCAAGGACAGGGGGCTTACTCTATAGCAATCAGCCCCAGCATTTT.

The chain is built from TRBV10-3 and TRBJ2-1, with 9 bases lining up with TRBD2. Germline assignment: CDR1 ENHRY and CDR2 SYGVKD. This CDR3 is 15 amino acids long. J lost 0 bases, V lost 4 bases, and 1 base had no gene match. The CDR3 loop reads CAISASGTSYNEQFF. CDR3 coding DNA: TGTGCCATCAGTGCTAGCGGGACCTCCTACAATGAGCAGTTCTTC.

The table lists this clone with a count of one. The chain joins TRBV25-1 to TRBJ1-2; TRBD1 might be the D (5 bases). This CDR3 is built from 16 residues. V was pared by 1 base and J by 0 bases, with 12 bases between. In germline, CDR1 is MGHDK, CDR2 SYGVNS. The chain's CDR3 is CASSESFQGTNYGYTF. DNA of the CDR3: TGTGCCAGCAGTGAATCGTTCCAGGGTACTAACTATGGCTACACCTTC.

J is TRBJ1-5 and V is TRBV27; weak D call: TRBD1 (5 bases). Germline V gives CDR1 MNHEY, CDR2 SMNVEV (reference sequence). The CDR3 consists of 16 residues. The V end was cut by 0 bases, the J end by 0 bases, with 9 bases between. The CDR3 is CASSLSGGYSNQPQHF. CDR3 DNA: TGTGCCAGCAGTTTATCGGGGGGTTATAGCAATCAGCCCCAGCATTTT.

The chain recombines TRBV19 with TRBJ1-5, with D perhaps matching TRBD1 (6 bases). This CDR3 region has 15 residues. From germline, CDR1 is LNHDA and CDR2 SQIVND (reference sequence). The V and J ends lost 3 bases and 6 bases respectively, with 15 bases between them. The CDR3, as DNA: TGTGCCAGTAGTATTTGGGGGCGCCAGGGTCAGCCCCAGCATTTT. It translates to CASSIWGRQGQPQHF.

In DNA, the CDR3 is TGTGCCAGCAGTGCCGCGCAACAGGGTCCGGGTCAGCCCCAGCATTTT. It translates to CASSAAQQGPGQPQHF. This chain links TRBV2 with TRBJ1-5; D possibly corresponds to TRBD1 (6 bases). V lost 4 bases and J lost 6, with 19 bases in between. Germline CDR1 and CDR2: SNHLY and FYNNEI. CDR3 length: 16 amino acids.

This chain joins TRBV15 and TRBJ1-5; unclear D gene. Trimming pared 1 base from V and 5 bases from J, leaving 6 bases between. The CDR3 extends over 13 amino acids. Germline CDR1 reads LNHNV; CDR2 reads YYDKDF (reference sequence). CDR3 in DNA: TGTGCCACCAGCAGAGGGGCTGATCAGCCCCAGCATTTT. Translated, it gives CATSRGADQPQHF. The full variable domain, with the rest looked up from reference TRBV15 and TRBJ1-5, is DAMVIQNPRYQVTQFGKPVTLSCSQTLNHNVMYWYQQKSSQAPKLLFHYYDKDFNNEADTPDNFQSRRPNTSFCFLDIRSPGLGDTAMYLCATSRGADQPQHFGDGTRLSIL.

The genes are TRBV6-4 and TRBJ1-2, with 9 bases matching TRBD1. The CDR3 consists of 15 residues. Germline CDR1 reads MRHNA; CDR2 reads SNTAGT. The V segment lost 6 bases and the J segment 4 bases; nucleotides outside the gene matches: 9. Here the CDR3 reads CASSPGTGRTYGYTF. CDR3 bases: TGTGCCAGCAGCCCCGGGACAGGGAGAACCTATGGCTACACCTTC.

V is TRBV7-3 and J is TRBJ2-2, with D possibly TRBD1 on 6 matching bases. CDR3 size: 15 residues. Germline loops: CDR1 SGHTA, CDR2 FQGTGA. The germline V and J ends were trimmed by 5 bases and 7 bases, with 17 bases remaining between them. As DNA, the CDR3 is TGTGCCAGCAGCCCTACGACAGGTTACATCGGGGAGCTGTTTTTT. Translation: CASSPTTGYIGELFF.

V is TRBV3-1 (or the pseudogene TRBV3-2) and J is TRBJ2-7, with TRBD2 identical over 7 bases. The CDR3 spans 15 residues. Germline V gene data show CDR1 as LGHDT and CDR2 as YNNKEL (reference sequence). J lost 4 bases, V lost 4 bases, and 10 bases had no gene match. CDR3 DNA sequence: TGTGCCAGCAGCCCCGCCGGGGGGAATATATACGAGCAGTACTTC. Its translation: CASSPAGGNIYEQYF.

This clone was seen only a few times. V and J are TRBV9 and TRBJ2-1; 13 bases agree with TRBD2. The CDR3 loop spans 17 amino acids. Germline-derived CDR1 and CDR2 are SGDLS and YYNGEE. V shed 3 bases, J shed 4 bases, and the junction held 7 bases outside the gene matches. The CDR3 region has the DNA TGTGCCAGCAGCGACGAGGGACTAGCGGGGAGGTACAATGAGCAGTTCTTC. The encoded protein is CASSDEGLAGRYNEQFF. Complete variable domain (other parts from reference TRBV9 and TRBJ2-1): DSGVTQTPKHLITATGQRVTLRCSPRSGDLSVYWYQQSLDQGLQFLIQYYNGEERAKGNILERFSAQQFPDLHSELNLSSLELGDSALYFCASSDEGLAGRYNEQFFGPGTRLTVL.

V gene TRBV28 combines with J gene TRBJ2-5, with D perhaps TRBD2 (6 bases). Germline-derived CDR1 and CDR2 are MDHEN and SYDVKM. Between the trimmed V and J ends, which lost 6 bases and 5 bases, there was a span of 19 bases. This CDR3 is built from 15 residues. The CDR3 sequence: CASRSPRAGLETQYF. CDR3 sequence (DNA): TGTGCCAGCAGGTCCCCCCGGGCGGGGCTGGAGACCCAGTACTTC.

CDR3 residues: CASSVIAGGTGELFF. The CDR3 nucleotides are TGTGCCAGCAGTGTCATAGCGGGGGGCACCGGGGAGCTGTTTTTT. This chain uses TRBV2 with TRBJ2-2; TRBD2 agrees at 10 bases. The CDR3 spans 15 residues. Per the germline V gene, CDR1 is SNHLY and CDR2 is FYNNEI. J gave up 4 bases and V 4 bases, and 3 bases lay outside the gene matches.

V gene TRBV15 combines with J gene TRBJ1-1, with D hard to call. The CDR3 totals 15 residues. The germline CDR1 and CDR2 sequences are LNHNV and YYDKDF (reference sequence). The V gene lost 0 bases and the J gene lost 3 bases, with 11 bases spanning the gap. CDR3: CATSRDLSPYTEAFF. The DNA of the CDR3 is TGTGCCACCAGCAGAGATCTCAGTCCGTACACTGAAGCTTTCTTT. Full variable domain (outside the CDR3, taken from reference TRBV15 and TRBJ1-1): DAMVIQNPRYQVTQFGKPVTLSCSQTLNHNVMYWYQQKSSQAPKLLFHYYDKDFNNEADTPDNFQSRRPNTSFCFLDIRSPGLGDTAMYLCATSRDLSPYTEAFFGQGTRLTVV.

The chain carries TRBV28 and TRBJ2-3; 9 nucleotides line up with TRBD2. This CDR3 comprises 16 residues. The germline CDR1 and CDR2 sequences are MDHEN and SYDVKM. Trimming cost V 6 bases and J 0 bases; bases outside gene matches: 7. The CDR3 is CASSRGTSRSTDTQYF. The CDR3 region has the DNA TGTGCCAGCAGCCGCGGGACTAGCCGTAGCACAGATACGCAGTATTTT.

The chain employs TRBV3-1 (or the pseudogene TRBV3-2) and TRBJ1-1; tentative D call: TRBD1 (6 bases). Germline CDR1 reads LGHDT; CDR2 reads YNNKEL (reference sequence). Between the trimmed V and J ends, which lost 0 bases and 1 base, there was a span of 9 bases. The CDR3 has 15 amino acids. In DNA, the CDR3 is TGTGCCAGCAGCCAAGAAGGGGGTGGGAACACTGAAGCTTTCTTT. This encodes CASSQEGGGNTEAFF.

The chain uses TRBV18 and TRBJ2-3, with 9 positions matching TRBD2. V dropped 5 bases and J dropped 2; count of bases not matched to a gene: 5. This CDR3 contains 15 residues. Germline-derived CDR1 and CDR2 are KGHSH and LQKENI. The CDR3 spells CASSSIAGATDTQYF. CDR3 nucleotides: TGTGCCAGCTCATCAATAGCGGGAGCCACAGATACGCAGTATTTT.